This TCR beta chain was identified in a study of CXCR3-negative and CXCR3-positive naive CD8 T cells. Germline V gene lookup returns CDR1 SGHVS and CDR2 FNYEAQ. The length of the CDR3 is 14 residues. The TRB cDNA libraries were prepared by 5' RACE with UMI labels. TCRdb reanalyzed the 5' RACE reads and collapses them to one entry per CDR3 protein, without DNA. This sample's table reports 35,000 to 55,000 distinct CDR3 sequences. The genes are TRBV7-6 and TRBJ2-3; TCRdb calls TRBD2, which cannot be checked without DNA. Sequencing used naive CXCR3- CD8+ T cells from blood. Subset denoted: CD45RO-CCR7+CD27+CD95- naive CD8+ T cells lacking CXCR3 (TNR3-). The TCR originated in a human donor in good health. Some clones in this sample may be carry-over from other donors' samples. The CDR3 reads CASSRGGETDTQYF.